Listed here is a single T cell receptor beta chain. This entry comes from a study of OX40 agonist ivuxolimab in advanced cancers. About the research overall: Patients receiving dose escalation had hepatocellular carcinoma, melanoma, renal cell or head and neck cancer.

Systemic immunosuppression or a history of autoimmune disease excluded patients. CDR1 and CDR2 from the germline V gene are SGHDT and YYEEEE. V lost 3 bases and J 4 bases, leaving 10 bases between the germline ends. The CDR3 consists of 14 residues. Produced via immunoSEQ multiplex PCR; TCRdb's table is partial and in-frame only. The table includes about 59,000 clones, over 80% detected once. Here the sequenced sample was CD4+ or CD8+ T cells sorted from blood, taken in a trial of the OX40 agonist ivuxolimab. The chain employs TRBV5-6 and TRBJ1-4; unclear D gene. The sequence was obtained from an adult with an advanced solid tumor such as melanoma, head and neck, liver or kidney cancer. The CDR3 coding sequence is TGTGCCAGCAGCTGGGCGGGATTTAATGAAAAACTGTTTTTT. It yields the protein CASSWAGFNEKLFF.